This T cell receptor (beta chain) is drawn from a study of blood T cell repertoires in COVID-19. Measured with immunoSEQ multiplex PCR; TCRdb has only the in-frame clones, and not every one. This sample carries some 270,000 clones, roughly 85% of them seen once, and the ten largest clones take approximately 10%. The CDR3 has 14 residues. Germline V gives CDR1 SGHTS, CDR2 YDEGEE. V was trimmed by 5 bases and J by 7 bases, leaving 16 bases between them. Sequencing was done on a sample of peripheral blood. The sequence derives from a woman between 65 and 79 years old with acute or convalescent COVID-19. The chain joins TRBV5-8 to TRBJ1-5; perhaps TRBD1 as D (6 bases). This CDR3 is CASSSQGNGQPQHF. As DNA, the CDR3 is TGTGCCAGCAGTTCACAGGGAAACGGGCAGCCCCAGCATTTT.